The 12 T cell receptor beta chains in this list originate from one sample, sequenced in a study of T-cell reconstitution after alpha-beta-depleted transplantation in children. TCRbeta library preparation incorporated unique molecular identifiers. From the PCR reads, TCRdb called clonotypes with MiXCR, one entry per CDR3 protein. The sample has about 460,000 distinct CDR3 sequences, more than 9% seen once. The source material was PBMCs, sampled before TCRalphabeta/CD19-depleted stem cell transplant. These receptors all stem from a child aged 2 to 15 with inherited bone marrow failure, due to receive a stem cell transplant.

The table lists this clonotype with many counts. The V gene is TRBV29-1, the J gene TRBJ2-2; D might be TRBD1 (6 bases). The germline V gene has CDR1 SQVTM and CDR2 ANQGSEA. V lost 7 bases, J lost 3 bases, and 12 bases lay in between. This CDR3 region has 13 residues. CDR3 bases: TGCAGCGCCTACAGGGCGGACACCGGGGAGCTGTTTTTT. Residues: CSAYRADTGELFF.

This clonotype was counted between two and nine times. This rearrangement joins TRBV7-2 to TRBJ2-3, with a tentative D call TRBD2 (5 bases). Trimming left V 3 bases short and J 1 base short, with 14 bases between. This CDR3 is built from 16 residues. The germline CDR1 and CDR2 sequences are SGHTA and FQGNSA. The CDR3 is CASSFLGAVGTDTQYF. CDR3 coding DNA: TGTGCCAGCAGCTTCCTGGGAGCAGTAGGCACAGATACGCAGTATTTT.

The CDR3 reads CAICFRAWGEDSNQPQHF. The CDR3, as DNA: TGTGCCATCTGTTTTCGGGCGTGGGGGGAGGACAGCAATCAGCCCCAGCATTTT. The chain carries TRBV28 and TRBJ1-5; tentatively, D is TRBD1 (5 bases). V was clipped by 10 bases and J by 1 base, with 26 bases between them. Germline CDR1 and CDR2: MDHEN and SYDVKM. The CDR3 runs 18 residues.

The genes are TRBV29-1 and TRBJ2-7; TRBD1 is a possible D gene (6 bases). The CDR3 is made up of 12 amino acids. Between the trimmed V and J ends, which lost 1 base and 3 bases, there was a span of 7 bases. The V gene's germline CDR1 is SQVTM and CDR2 ANQGSEA. The DNA for the CDR3 is TGCAGCGTTGAAGGGGGGCTCTACGAGCAGTACTTC. Translating it yields CSVEGGLYEQYF.

The table lists this clonotype with many counts. The V and J genes are TRBV20-1 and TRBJ2-7, with 9 bases lining up with TRBD2. The CDR3 contains 14 residues. Germline CDR1 DFQATT, CDR2 SNEGSKA (reference sequence). V shed 3 bases and J 6 bases; nucleotides not matched to a gene: 9. The CDR3 sequence: CSASAAGGFGEQYF. The CDR3 DNA follows: TGCAGTGCTAGTGCAGCGGGAGGTTTCGGCGAGCAGTACTTC.

This clonotype was seen repeatedly, ten times or more. The gene calls are TRBV5-6 and TRBJ1-1; D gene uncertain. Germline CDR1 SGHDT, CDR2 YYEEEE. V lost 3 bases to trimming and J lost 3 bases, with 6 bases between them. The CDR3 is 12 amino acids. The CDR3 loop reads CASSWQDTEAFF. The CDR3 nucleotides read TGTGCCAGCAGCTGGCAGGACACTGAAGCTTTCTTT.

The chain uses TRBV7-9 and TRBJ2-5; D is uncertain. Germline V gene lookup returns CDR1 SEHNR and CDR2 FQNEAQ (reference sequence). The V end was cut by 5 bases, the J end by 6 bases, with 19 bases between. The CDR3 has 15 residues. CDR3 coding DNA: TGTGCCAGCAGCGTTGGGAAGGGAATCATGAAGACCCAGTACTTC. It encodes CASSVGKGIMKTQYF.

The rearrangement uses TRBV7-2 and TRBJ1-3, with D perhaps matching TRBD1 (5 bases). Trimming removed 5 bases at V and 0 bases at J, with 17 bases between. This CDR3 is built from 17 residues. Per the germline V gene, CDR1 is SGHTA and CDR2 is FQGNSA. The chain's CDR3 is CASSPYPPGRSGNTIYF. CDR3 nucleotide sequence: TGTGCCAGCAGCCCTTACCCCCCGGGACGCTCTGGAAACACCATATATTTT.

This clonotype was detected ten times or more. The V gene is TRBV20-1, the J gene TRBJ1-2; TRBD1 aligns across 8 bases. V shed 0 bases and J 4 bases; nucleotides not matched to a gene: 7. The CDR3 extends over 15 amino acids. Germline V gene data show CDR1 as DFQATT and CDR2 as SNEGSKA (reference sequence). Here the CDR3 DNA reads TGCAGTGCTAGAGATCCGACAGGGGCAATCTATGGCTACACCTTC. It codes for CSARDPTGAIYGYTF.

This clonotype was seen at least ten times. V usage is TRBV4-1 and J usage is TRBJ1-2, with D uncertain. Trimming pared 1 base from V and 2 bases from J, leaving 11 bases between. The germline V gene has CDR1 MGHRA and CDR2 YSYEKL. The CDR3 has 15 residues. CDR3 coding DNA: TGCGCCAGCAGCCAAGTTCCCAGACTGAACTATGGCTACACCTTC. Translated, it gives CASSQVPRLNYGYTF.

This clonotype appeared many times. At one of its ends the junction is not consistent with the germline gene, which may arise from a read error. The rearrangement uses TRBV5-6 and TRBJ2-7; no clear D gene. Germline V gives CDR1 SGHDT, CDR2 YYEEEE. The CDR3 consists of 12 residues. The CDR3 nucleotides are TGTGCCAGCAGCTTGGGAAGTGCAGGCCGGGACTTC. This translates into CASSLGSAGRDF.

This clonotype was seen a handful of times. The rearrangement joins TRBV27 to TRBJ1-1; D possibly corresponds to TRBD1 (6 bases). Per germline, CDR1 MNHEY and CDR2 SMNVEV (reference sequence). CDR3 size: 16 residues. The germline V and J ends were trimmed by 3 bases and 4 bases, with 18 bases remaining between them. The CDR3 reads CASSFLRGSGTTEAFF. CDR3 DNA: TGTGCCAGCAGTTTCCTAAGGGGGAGTGGGACCACTGAAGCTTTCTTT.